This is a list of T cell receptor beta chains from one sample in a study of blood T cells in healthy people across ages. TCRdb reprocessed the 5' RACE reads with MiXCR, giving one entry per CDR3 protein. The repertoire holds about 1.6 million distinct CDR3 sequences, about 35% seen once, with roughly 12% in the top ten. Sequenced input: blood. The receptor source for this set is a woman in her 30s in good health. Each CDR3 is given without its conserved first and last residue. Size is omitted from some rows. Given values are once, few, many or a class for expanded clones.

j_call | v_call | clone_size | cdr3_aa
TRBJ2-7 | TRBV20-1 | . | SARDPARFVEQY
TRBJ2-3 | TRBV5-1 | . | ASSVPGLAGGFTDTQY
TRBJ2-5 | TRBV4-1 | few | ASSQISRRLPGETQY
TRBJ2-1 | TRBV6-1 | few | ASSDSGGTEQF
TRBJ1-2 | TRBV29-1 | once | SVDLGRICGYT
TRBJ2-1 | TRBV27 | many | ASSSGGEQF
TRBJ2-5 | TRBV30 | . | AWSVLGGPVEAQY
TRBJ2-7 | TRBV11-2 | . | ASRAGTGGNYEQY
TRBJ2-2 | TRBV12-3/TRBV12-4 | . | ASSGDTPTSLYGELF
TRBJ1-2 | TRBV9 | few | ASTPGGRSSHYGYT
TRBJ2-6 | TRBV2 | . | ASSERGREDGANVLT
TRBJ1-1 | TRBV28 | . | ASSPPGGSNTEAF
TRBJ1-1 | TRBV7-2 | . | ASSFMGGALDTEAF
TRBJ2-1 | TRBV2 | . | ASKLRVPANNEQF
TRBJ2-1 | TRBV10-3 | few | AISARDYTGRNEQF
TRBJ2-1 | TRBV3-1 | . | ASSPGTGILNEQF
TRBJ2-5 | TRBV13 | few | ASSSQGEKETQY
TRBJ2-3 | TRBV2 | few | ASSDGVGRTDTQY
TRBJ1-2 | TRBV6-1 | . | ASSDYGGWGYT
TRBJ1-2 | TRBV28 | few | ASSLTPTYGYT
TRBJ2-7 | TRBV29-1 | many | SVVSLAGGEQY
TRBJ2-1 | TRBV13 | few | ASSLLLAGEVNNEQF
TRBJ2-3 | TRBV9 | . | ASSVGIRDTQY
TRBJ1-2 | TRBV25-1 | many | ASSEGENYGYT
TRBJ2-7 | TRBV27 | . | ASMLQLGSYEQY
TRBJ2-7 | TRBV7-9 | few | ASSSRAGGIYEQY
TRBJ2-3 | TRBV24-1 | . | ATSDVVGTNTQY
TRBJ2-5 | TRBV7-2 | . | ASSRRSETQY
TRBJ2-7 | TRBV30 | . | AWSVSGFPYEQY
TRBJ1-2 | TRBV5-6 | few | ASSTGTGAPRRYGYT
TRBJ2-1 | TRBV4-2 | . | ASSQKIRGEQF
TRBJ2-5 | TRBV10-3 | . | ATQGVEETQY
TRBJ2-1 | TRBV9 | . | ASSVLSGTYNEQF
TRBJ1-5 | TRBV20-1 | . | SAREAVGNQPQH
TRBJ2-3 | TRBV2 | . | ASSIAGIQDTQY
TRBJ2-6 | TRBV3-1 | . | ASSPQTGRRSGANVLT
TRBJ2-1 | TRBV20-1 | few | SASGDVVSNEQF
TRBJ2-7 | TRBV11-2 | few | ASSSAGGYSYEQY
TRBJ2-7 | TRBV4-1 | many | ASSQDLSPRPRAESGKQY
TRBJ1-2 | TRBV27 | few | ASSSHRGGYGYT
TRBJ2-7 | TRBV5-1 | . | ASSGHLRGVTYEQY
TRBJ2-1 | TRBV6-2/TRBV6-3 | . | ASSYSRLAVNNEQF
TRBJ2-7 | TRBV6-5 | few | ASSDPPGEQY
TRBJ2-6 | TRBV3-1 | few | ASSQDSRGGGANVLT
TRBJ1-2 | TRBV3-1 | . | ASSRVQGAFDGYT
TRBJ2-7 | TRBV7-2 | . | ASSSNRGGYEQY
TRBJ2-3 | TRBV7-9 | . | ASSSPFAGDTQY
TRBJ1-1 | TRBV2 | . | ASRGRGVEAF
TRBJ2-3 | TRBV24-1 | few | ATSDLLAQGTDTQY
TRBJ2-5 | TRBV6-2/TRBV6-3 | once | ASSSTGLAGSQETQY
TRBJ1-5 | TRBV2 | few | ASRRDGLSNQPQH
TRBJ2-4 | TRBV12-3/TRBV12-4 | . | ASSPGTVHGQY
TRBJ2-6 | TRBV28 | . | ASSFVHPSSGANVLT